The 8 T cell receptor beta chains below come from one sample, sequenced in a study of T cell responses to AZD1222 COVID-19 vaccine. Produced via immunoSEQ multiplex PCR; TCRdb's table is partial and in-frame only. The table lists some 150,000 clones, approximately 87% of them singletons. The specimen was peripheral blood, collected 28 days after the second AZD1222 dose. Every receptor here comes from an adult who received the AZD1222 COVID-19 vaccine.

The CDR3 bases are TGCGCCAGCAGCGACCGGGACGCCGGCTACGAGCAGTACTTC. Translating gives CASSDRDAGYEQYF. The J gene is TRBJ2-7, the V gene TRBV5-1; perhaps D is TRBD1 or TRBD2 (5 bases each). The length of the CDR3 is 14 residues. Per germline, CDR1 SGHRS and CDR2 YFSETQ. The V gene lost 4 bases and the J gene lost 3 bases, with 14 bases spanning the gap. The entire variable domain, with the rest obtained from reference TRBV5-1 and TRBJ2-7, is as follows: KAGVTQTPRYLIKTRGQQVTLSCSPISGHRSVSWYQQTPGQGLQFLFEYFSETQRNKGNFPGRFSGRQFSNSRSEMNVSTLELGDSALYLCASSDRDAGYEQYFGPGTRLTVT.

The chain employs TRBV29-1 and TRBJ2-1; TRBD2 agrees at 8 bases. Germline trimming cut 4 bases from V and 9 bases from J; bases unmatched to any gene: 11. Germline V gene lookup returns CDR1 SQVTM and CDR2 ANQGSEA. The CDR3 loop spans 14 amino acids. The CDR3 DNA is TGCAGCGTTGTACGAATAGCGGGGTTAGCTGAGCAGTTCTTC. Protein product: CSVVRIAGLAEQFF.

The chain combines TRBV11-2 with TRBJ1-1; D uncertain. V gave up 11 bases and J gave up 5 bases, with 21 bases separating them. CDR3 length: 14 amino acids. The V gene's germline CDR1 is SGHAT and CDR2 FQNNGV. Here the CDR3 reads CALKVGQAGTEAFF. The DNA for the CDR3 is TGTGCCCTCAAAGTCGGGCAGGCCGGGACTGAAGCTTTCTTT.

CDR3 protein: CASSLDRASGANVLTF. In DNA form, the CDR3 reads TGTGCCAGCAGCTTGGACAGAGCCTCTGGGGCCAACGTCCTGACTTTC. The rearrangement links TRBV5-4 to TRBJ2-6; D gene ambiguous. CDR1 is SGHNT, CDR2 YYREEE, per germline (reference sequence). Trimming took off 0 bases at V and 0 bases at J, with 7 bases between the two ends. The CDR3 spans 16 residues.

The V call is TRBV7-2, the J call TRBJ2-3, with a weak D call TRBD1 (5 bases). The CDR3 runs to 13 residues. The V gene's germline CDR1 is SGHTA and CDR2 FQGNSA. V gave up 4 bases and J gave up 1 base, with 6 bases separating them. CDR3 protein: CASSWGGTDTQYF. CDR3 coding DNA: TGTGCCAGCAGCTGGGGCGGCACAGATACGCAGTATTTT. Full variable domain (rest looked up from reference TRBV7-2 and TRBJ2-3): GAGVSQSPSNKVTEKGKDVELRCDPISGHTALYWYRQSLGQGLEFLIYFQGNSAPDKSGLPSDRFSAERTGGSVSTLTIQRTQQEDSAVYLCASSWGGTDTQYFGPGTRLTVL.

V gene TRBV12-5 combines with J gene TRBJ1-1; D call uncertain. CDR3 length: 14 amino acids. The germline V gene encodes CDR1 LGHNT and CDR2 FRNRAP. V shed 0 bases and J shed 3 bases, with 8 bases lying between them. This chain's CDR3 is CASGLVIGDTEAFF. CDR3 in DNA: TGTGCTAGTGGTTTGGTTATTGGAGACACTGAAGCTTTCTTT.

This sequence joins TRBV5-6 and TRBJ1-1; 9 bases fit TRBD1. The CDR3 extends over 14 amino acids. V gave up 4 bases and J gave up 7 bases; unmatched junction bases: 8. From germline, CDR1 is SGHDT and CDR2 YYEEEE. CDR3 coding DNA: TGTGCCAGCAGCCCGGGGACAGGGAATTTTGAAGCTTTCTTT. It codes for CASSPGTGNFEAFF.

J is TRBJ1-1 and V is TRBV12-3 or TRBV12-4; D call uncertain. CDR3 length: 13 amino acids. The germline V and J ends were trimmed by 7 bases and 7 bases, with 16 bases remaining between them. CDR3: CASTHGWSGEAFF. CDR3 nucleotides: TGTGCCAGCACTCATGGCTGGAGTGGTGAAGCTTTCTTT.